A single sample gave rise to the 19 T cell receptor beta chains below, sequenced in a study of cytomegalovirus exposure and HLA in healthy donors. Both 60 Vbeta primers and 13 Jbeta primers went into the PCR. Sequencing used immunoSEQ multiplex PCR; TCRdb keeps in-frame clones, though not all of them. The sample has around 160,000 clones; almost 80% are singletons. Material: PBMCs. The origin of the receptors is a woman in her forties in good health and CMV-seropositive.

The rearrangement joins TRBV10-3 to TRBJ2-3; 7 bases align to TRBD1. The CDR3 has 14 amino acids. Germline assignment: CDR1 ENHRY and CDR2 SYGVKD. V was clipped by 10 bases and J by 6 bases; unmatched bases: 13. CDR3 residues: CATSSGGPDDTQYF. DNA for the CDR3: TGTGCCACCTCCTCAGGGGGACCCGACGATACGCAGTATTTT.

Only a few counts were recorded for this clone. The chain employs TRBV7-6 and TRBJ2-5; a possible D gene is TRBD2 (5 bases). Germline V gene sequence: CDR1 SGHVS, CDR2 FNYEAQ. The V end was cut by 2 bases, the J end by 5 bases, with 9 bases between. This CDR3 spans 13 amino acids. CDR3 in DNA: TGTGCCAGCAGCTTATACGGCGGGGAGACCCAGTACTTC. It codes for CASSLYGGETQYF.

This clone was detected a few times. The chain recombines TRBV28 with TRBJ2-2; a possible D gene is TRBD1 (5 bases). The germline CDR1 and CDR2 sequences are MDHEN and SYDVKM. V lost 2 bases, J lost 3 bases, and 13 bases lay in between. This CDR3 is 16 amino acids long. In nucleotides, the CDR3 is TGTGCCAGCAGTTTAAGATCAGGGCCCTACACCGGGGAGCTGTTTTTT. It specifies CASSLRSGPYTGELFF.

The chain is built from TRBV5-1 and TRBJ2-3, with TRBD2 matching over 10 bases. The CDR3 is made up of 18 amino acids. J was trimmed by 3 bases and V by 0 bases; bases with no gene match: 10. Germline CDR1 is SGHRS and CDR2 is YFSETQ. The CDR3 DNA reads TGCGCCAGCAGCTTGGTTGCCCTACTAGCGGGGTCAACAGATACGCAGTATTTT. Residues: CASSLVALLAGSTDTQYF.

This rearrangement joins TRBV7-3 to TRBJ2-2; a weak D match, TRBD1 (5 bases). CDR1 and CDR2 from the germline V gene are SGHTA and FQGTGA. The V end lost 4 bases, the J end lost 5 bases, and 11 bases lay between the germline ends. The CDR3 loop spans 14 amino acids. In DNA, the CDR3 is TGTGCCAGCAGCTCCCAGGGCGGTACCGGGGAGCTGTTTTTT. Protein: CASSSQGGTGELFF.

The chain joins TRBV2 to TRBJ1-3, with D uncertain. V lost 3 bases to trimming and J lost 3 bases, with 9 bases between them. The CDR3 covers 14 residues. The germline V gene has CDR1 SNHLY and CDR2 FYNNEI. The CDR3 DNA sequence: TGTGCCAGCAGTGAGTCCCTCCTTGGAAACACCATATATTTT. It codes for CASSESLLGNTIYF.

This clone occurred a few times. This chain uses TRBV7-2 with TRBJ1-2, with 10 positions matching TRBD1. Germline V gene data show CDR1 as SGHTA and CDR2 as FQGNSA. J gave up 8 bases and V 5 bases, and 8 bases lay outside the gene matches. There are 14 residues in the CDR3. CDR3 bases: TGTGCCAGCAGCGAAGGGACAGGGGTAGAGGGCTACACCTTC. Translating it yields CASSEGTGVEGYTF. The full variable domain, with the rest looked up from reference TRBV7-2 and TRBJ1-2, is GAGVSQSPSNKVTEKGKDVELRCDPISGHTALYWYRQSLGQGLEFLIYFQGNSAPDKSGLPSDRFSAERTGGSVSTLTIQRTQQEDSAVYLCASSEGTGVEGYTFGSGTRLTVV.

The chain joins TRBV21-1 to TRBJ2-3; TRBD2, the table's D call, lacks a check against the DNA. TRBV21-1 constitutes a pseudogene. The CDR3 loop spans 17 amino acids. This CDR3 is CASSCPGTSGASDTQYF. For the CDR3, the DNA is TGTGCCAGCAGCTGCCCCGGGACTAGCGGGGCGTCAGATACGCAGTATTTT.

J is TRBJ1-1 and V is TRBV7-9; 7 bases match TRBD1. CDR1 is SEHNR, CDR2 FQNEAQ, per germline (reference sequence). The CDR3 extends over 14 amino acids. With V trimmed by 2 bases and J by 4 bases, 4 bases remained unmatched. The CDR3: CASSLYDRATEAFF. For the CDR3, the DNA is TGTGCCAGCAGCTTATACGACAGGGCCACTGAAGCTTTCTTT.

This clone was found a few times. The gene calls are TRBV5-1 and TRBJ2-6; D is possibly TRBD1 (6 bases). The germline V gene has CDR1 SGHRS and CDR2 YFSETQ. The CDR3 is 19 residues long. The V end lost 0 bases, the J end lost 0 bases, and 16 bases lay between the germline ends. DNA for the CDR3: TGCGCCAGCAGCTTGGCCGCCCGGACAGCCAACTCTGGGGCCAACGTCCTGACTTTC. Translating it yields CASSLAARTANSGANVLTF.

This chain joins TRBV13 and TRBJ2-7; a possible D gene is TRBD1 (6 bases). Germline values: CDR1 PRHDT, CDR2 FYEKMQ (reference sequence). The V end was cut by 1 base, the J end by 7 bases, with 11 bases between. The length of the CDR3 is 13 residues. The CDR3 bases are TGTGCCAGCAGCTTAGTTTCGCAGGGGGAGCAGTACTTC. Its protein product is CASSLVSQGEQYF. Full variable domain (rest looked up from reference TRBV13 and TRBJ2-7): AAGVIQSPRHLIKEKRETATLKCYPIPRHDTVYWYQQGPGQDPQFLISFYEKMQSDKGSIPDRFSAQQFSDYHSELNMSSLELGDSALYFCASSLVSQGEQYFGPGTRLTVT.

CDR3 bases: TGTGCCAGCACCCCGGGACAGTCCTATAATTCACCCCTCCACTTT. The encoded protein is CASTPGQSYNSPLHF. The gene calls are TRBV9 and TRBJ1-6, with 7 bases identical to TRBD1. The CDR3 consists of 15 residues. The V gene's germline CDR1 is SGDLS and CDR2 YYNGEE. V lost 6 bases and J lost 1; bases outside the gene matches: 4.

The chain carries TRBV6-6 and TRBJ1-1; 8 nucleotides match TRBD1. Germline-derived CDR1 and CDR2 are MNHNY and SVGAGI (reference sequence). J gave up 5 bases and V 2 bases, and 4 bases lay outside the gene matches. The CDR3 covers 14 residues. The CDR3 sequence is CASSYGQGSTEAFF. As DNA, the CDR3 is TGTGCCAGCAGTTACGGACAGGGATCAACTGAAGCTTTCTTT.

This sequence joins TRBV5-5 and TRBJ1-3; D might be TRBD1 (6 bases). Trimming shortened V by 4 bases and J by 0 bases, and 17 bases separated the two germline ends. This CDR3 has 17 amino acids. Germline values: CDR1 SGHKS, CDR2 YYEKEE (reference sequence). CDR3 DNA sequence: TGTGCCAGCAGCGCGATGGGGGCAGGACGCTCTGGAAACACCATATATTTT. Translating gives CASSAMGAGRSGNTIYF. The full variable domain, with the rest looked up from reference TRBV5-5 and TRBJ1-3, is DAGVTQSPTHLIKTRGQQVTLRCSPISGHKSVSWYQQVLGQGPQFIFQYYEKEERGRGNFPDRFSARQFPNYSSELNVNALLLGDSALYLCASSAMGAGRSGNTIYFGEGSWLTVV.

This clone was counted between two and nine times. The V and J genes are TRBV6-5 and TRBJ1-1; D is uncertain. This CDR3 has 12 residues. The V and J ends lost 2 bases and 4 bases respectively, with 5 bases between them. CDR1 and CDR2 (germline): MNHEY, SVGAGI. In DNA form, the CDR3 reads TGTGCCAGCAGTTACGACTCCACTGAAGCTTTCTTT. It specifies CASSYDSTEAFF.

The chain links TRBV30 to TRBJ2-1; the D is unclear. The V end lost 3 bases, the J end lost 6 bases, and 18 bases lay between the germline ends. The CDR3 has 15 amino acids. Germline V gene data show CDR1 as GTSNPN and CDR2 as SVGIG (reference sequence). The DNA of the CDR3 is TGTGCCTGGAGGATGAGAGAATTGTCATTCAATGAGCAGTTCTTC. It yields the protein CAWRMRELSFNEQFF.

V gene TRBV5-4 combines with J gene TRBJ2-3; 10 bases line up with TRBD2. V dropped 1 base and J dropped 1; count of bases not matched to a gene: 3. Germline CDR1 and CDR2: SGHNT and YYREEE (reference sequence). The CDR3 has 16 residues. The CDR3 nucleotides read TGTGCCAGCAGCTTGTCAGCGGGGGGGCGCACAGATACGCAGTATTTT. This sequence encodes CASSLSAGGRTDTQYF.

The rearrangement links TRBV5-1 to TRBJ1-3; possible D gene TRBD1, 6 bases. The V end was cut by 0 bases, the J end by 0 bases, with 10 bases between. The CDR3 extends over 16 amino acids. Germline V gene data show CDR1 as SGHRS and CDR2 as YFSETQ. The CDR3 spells CASSLAGTRSGNTIYF. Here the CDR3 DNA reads TGCGCCAGCAGCTTGGCAGGGACACGCTCTGGAAACACCATATATTTT.

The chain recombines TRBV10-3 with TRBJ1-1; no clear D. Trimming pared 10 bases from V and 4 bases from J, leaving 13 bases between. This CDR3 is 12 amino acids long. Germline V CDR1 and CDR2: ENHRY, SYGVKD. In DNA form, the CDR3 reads TGTGCCACCGAAAACGGCGGCACTGAAGCTTTCTTT. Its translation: CATENGGTEAFF.